The 14 T cell receptor beta chains below were found in one sample sequenced in a study of tissue T cells after allogeneic stem cell transplantation (dated by TCRdb to between 2021 and 2023). This specimen's time point label, per the study, means: mouse harvest day 7 after allogeneic transplant. Mouse grafts consisting of 10^7 T-cell-depleted bone marrow cells combined with 10^6 splenic CD5+ T cells were administered by tail vein injection. Preparation of the library involved the immunoSEQ multiplex PCR assay. What TCRdb holds here is the immuneACCESS table cut down to in-frame rearrangements. Part of the clones is not present; checked against another copy, under half of the missing clones reflect an unresolved V gene, and the others are unexplained. Across this sample there are 6,500 to 10,000 clones, with roughly 51% seen only once. The leading ten clones occupy around 8% of the sample. The specimen was gut tissue. The receptors stem from a female BALB/c mouse given C57BL/6 T cells with graft-versus-host disease after an allogeneic hematopoietic cell transplant.

Regarding this clone: Each gene name is a mouse one. The CDR3 goes on 1 residue after the read ends, and that part is filled in from the germline J gene. The genes are TRBV13-3 and TRBJ2-5; D may match TRBD1 or TRBD2 (5 bases each). Germline-derived CDR1 and CDR2 are NNHDY and SYVADS. The CDR3 sequence is 12 residues long. Trimming cost V 3 bases and J 6 bases, with 8 bases left between them. CDR3 residues: CASSGGYDTQYF. The sequenced CDR3 bases are TGTGCCAGCAGTGGGGGGTACGACACCCAGTAC.

Turning to this clone: Mouse germline and gene names are used. The read ends 1 residue before the CDR3 terminus; that terminus is restored from the germline J gene. The rearrangement uses TRBV3 and TRBJ1-4, with TRBD1 as a possible D gene (5 bases). The CDR3 totals 14 residues. Germline V gene data show CDR1 as SNHLY and CDR2 as FYNGKV (reference sequence). V shed 3 bases and J shed 1 base, with 6 bases lying between them. The CDR3 bases that were read are TGTGCCAGCAGCTTCGACAGTTCCAACGAAAGATTATTT. Residues: CASSFDSSNERLF. The CDR3 as a whole reads CASSFDSSNERLFF.

This clone turned up a few times. The gene names here belong to mouse. Sequencing ends 1 residue short of the CDR3 end; the germline J gene provides the rest. The sample contains more than one DNA sequence encoding this CDR3. The chain joins TRBV26 to TRBJ1-3; TRBD1 agrees at 7 bases. In germline, CDR1 is KGHPV, CDR2 FQNQEV (reference sequence). V shed 3 bases, J shed 2 bases, and the junction held 1 base outside the gene matches. The CDR3 totals 14 residues. CDR3 region: CASSLQGAGNTLYF. The sequenced part of the CDR3 DNA is TGTGCCAGCAGTCTCCAGGGGGCTGGAAATACGCTCTAT.

This clone was counted between two and nine times. The gene names given are mouse names. The read comes to an end 1 residue before the CDR3 does, leaving the germline J gene to fill in the end. This chain links TRBV26 with TRBJ2-2; D is undetermined. V shed 3 bases and J shed 1 base, with 6 bases lying between them. Germline V gene sequence: CDR1 KGHPV, CDR2 FQNQEV (reference sequence). The CDR3 extends over 14 amino acids. CDR3 residues: CASSLNKNTGQLYF. CDR3 DNA, as far as it was read: TGTGCCAGCAGTCTTAACAAAAACACCGGGCAGCTCTAC.

This clone was counted between two and nine times. Gene and germline names: mouse. The read gets to within 1 residue of the CDR3 end, and the germline J gene fills in the rest. The rearrangement uses TRBV12-1 and TRBJ1-1, with TRBD1 identical over 8 bases. After removal of 0 bases from V and 1 base from J, the junction contained 0 bases not matched to a gene. This CDR3 comprises 14 residues. The germline CDR1 and CDR2 sequences are SGHSN and HYEKVE. CDR3 bases read: TGTGCCAGCTCTCTCGACAGGGGAAACACAGAAGTCTTC. This sequence encodes CASSLDRGNTEVF. The whole CDR3 protein reads CASSLDRGNTEVFF.

This clone was detected only a few times. The gene names given are mouse names. The CDR3 end is not reached by the read, which stops 1 residue before it; the germline J gene fills it in. The genes are TRBV5 and TRBJ1-5, with unresolved D. There are 14 residues in the CDR3. Germline loops: CDR1 LGHNA, CDR2 YNLKQL (reference sequence). Trimming stripped 1 base from V and 7 bases from J, with 11 bases between. The part of the CDR3 DNA that was read is TGTGCCAGCAGCCAAGGAGAGGGAGGACAGGCTCCGCTT. It is translated as CASSQGEGGQAPL. The whole CDR3 sequence is CASSQGEGGQAPLF.

This clone was seen a single time. Gene and germline names: mouse. The observed sequence ends 1 residue before the CDR3 terminus, with the missing tail filled in from the germline J gene. The chain is built from TRBV13-2 and TRBJ2-3; D not certain. The V gene lost 1 base and the J gene lost 2 bases, with 8 bases spanning the gap. This CDR3 region has 14 residues. Germline assignment: CDR1 NNHNN and CDR2 SYGAGS (reference sequence). The sequenced part of the CDR3 DNA is TGTGCCAGCGGTGATTTGACTTTTGCAGAAACGCTGTAT. This encodes CASGDLTFAETLY. The whole CDR3 sequence reads CASGDLTFAETLYF.

In regard to this clone: Mouse names are used for the genes. The read falls 1 residue short of the CDR3 end, and the missing part is taken from the germline J gene. The chain employs TRBV26 and TRBJ2-2, with 10 bases lining up with TRBD1. The germline V gene has CDR1 KGHPV and CDR2 FQNQEV (reference sequence). With V trimmed by 4 bases and J by 2 bases, 1 base remained unmatched. The CDR3 covers 15 residues. CDR3 bases read: TGTGCCAGCAGTCCGGGACAGGGGAACACCGGGCAGCTCTAC. Its protein is CASSPGQGNTGQLY. The CDR3 in its entirety is CASSPGQGNTGQLYF.

A remark on this clone: Gene names follow the mouse nomenclature. Read sequence stops 1 residue before the CDR3 end, and the germline J gene provides the missing end. This chain connects TRBV3 to TRBJ2-4; D ambiguous. From germline, CDR1 is SNHLY and CDR2 FYNGKV (reference sequence). Trimming took off 1 base at V and 2 bases at J, with 4 bases between the two ends. The CDR3 totals 13 residues. This CDR3 reads CASSLVTQNTLYF. CDR3 bases read: TGTGCCAGCAGCTTAGTAACTCAAAACACCTTGTAC. Together with reference TRBV3 and TRBJ2-4, the CDR3 gives the full variable domain: GPKVLQIPSHQIIDMGQMVTLNCDPVSNHLYFYWYKQILGQQMEFLVNFYNGKVMEKSKLFKDQFSVERPDGSYFTLKIQPTALEDSAVYFCASSLVTQNTLYFGAGTRLSVL.

This clone was detected only a few times. All gene names here are mouse names. The read finishes 1 residue shy of the CDR3 end, and the germline J gene is used to complete it. V is TRBV24 and J is TRBJ1-3, with D hard to call. Per the germline V gene, CDR1 is KGHTA and CDR2 is FRNEEI. CDR3 size: 14 residues. Trimming removed 1 base from V and 0 bases from J, with 4 bases in between. The DNA read from the CDR3 is TGTGCCAGCAGTCTGTCCGATTCTGGAAATACGCTCTAT. Translating gives CASSLSDSGNTLY. The entire CDR3 reads CASSLSDSGNTLYF.

With regard to this clone: Germline and genes: mouse. The read stops 1 residue short of the end of the CDR3; the missing end is completed from the germline J gene. This chain links TRBV15 with TRBJ1-4; unclear D gene. Germline loops: CDR1 SGHND, CDR2 FRSKSL. V lost 6 bases and J 1 base, leaving 9 bases between the germline ends. The CDR3 sequence is 14 residues long. This CDR3 reads CASSTTSSNERLFF. The sequenced part of the CDR3 DNA is TGTGCCAGCAGCACGACATCTTCCAACGAAAGATTATTT. Using reference TRBV15 and TRBJ1-4 for the parts outside the CDR3, the full variable domain is DAGVTQTPRHEVAEKGQTIILKCEPVSGHNDLFWYRQTKIQGLELLSYFRSKSLMEDGGAFKDRFKAEMLNSSFSTLKIQPTEPKDSAVYLCASSTTSSNERLFFGHGTKLSVL.

Comments on this clone: Germline and genes: mouse. The read is 1 residue too short to cover the CDR3 end, so that end is filled in from the germline J gene. V is TRBV5 and J is TRBJ2-2; a weak D match, TRBD1 (5 bases). The length of the CDR3 is 13 residues. The V gene lost 3 bases and the J gene lost 6 bases, with 8 bases spanning the gap. Germline values: CDR1 LGHNA, CDR2 YNLKQL (reference sequence). The chain's CDR3 is CASSQQGAGQLYF. CDR3 bases read: TGTGCCAGCAGCCAGCAGGGTGCCGGGCAGCTCTAC.

A remark on this clone: Gene and germline names: mouse. The observed sequence ends 1 residue before the CDR3 terminus, with the missing tail filled in from the germline J gene. V is TRBV26 and J is TRBJ1-1; D might be TRBD1 (5 bases). Trimming shortened V by 5 bases and J by 0 bases, and 7 bases separated the two germline ends. There are 13 residues in the CDR3. Looked up from germline, CDR1 is KGHPV and CDR2 is FQNQEV (reference sequence). CDR3 DNA (partial): TGTGCCAGCAGTTCAGGGACAAACACAGAAGTCTTC. Translating gives CASSSGTNTEVF. The full CDR3 sequence reads CASSSGTNTEVFF.

This clone ranks as medium-sized (0.01 to 0.1%). The gene symbols are mouse symbols. The read ends 1 residue before the CDR3 terminus; that terminus is restored from the germline J gene. The chain recombines TRBV13-1 with TRBJ1-1, with D tentatively TRBD1 (5 bases). The CDR3 has 14 residues. The V gene lost 0 bases and the J gene lost 3 bases, with 9 bases spanning the gap. CDR1 and CDR2 (germline): NSHNY, SYGAGN. The CDR3 protein is CASSDAGRHTEVFF. The part of the CDR3 DNA that was read is TGTGCCAGCAGTGATGCAGGGAGGCACACAGAAGTCTTC.